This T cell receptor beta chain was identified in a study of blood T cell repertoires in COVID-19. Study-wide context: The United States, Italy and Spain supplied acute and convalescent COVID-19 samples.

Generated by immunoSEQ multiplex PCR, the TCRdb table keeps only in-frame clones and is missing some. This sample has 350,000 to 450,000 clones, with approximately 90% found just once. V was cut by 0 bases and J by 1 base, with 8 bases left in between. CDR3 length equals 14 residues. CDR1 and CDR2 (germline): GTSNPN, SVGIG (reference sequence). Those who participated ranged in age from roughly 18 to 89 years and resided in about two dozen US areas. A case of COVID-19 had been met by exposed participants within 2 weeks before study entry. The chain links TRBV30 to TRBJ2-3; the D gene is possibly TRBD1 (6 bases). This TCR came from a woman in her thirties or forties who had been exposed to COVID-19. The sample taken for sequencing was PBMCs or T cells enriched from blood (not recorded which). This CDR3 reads CAWSVQGRTDTQYF. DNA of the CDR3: TGTGCCTGGAGTGTACAGGGCCGCACAGATACGCAGTATTTT.